This record looks at one T cell receptor (beta chain) sequence and its context. Antigen specificity is unknown. Peripheral venous blood was drawn in six-milliliter volumes, with a draw taken at each of two separate time points. The data stem from a study of prognosis after radiotherapy for stage I lung cancer. Study as a whole: The study included 13 to 15 patients with newly diagnosed primary stage I lung tumors and five or six with oligometastatic NSCLC after surgical resection of the primary tumor. General study findings and limits: There were reportedly differences in TRBV and TRBJ gene usage between patients with and without metastases.

Germline V CDR1 and CDR2: SGHRS, YFSETQ. The length of the CDR3 is 14 residues. After removal of 4 bases from V and 5 bases from J, the junction contained 5 bases not matched to a gene. TCR beta CDR3 was amplified from genomic DNA by two-round multiplex PCR. Individual primers that were specific to each TRBV and TRBJ gene served in first-round PCR. A second round of PCR was carried out using universal primers. One entry per CDR3 protein, called by TCRdb with MiXCR from the multiplex PCR reads. The data show over 10,000 distinct CDR3 sequences, roughly 50% seen once. This specimen was PBMCs, taken before or after stereotactic body radiation therapy (not recorded which). The chain is built from TRBV5-1 and TRBJ2-2; 7 bases agree with TRBD2. The sequence came from a donor over 45 with non-small cell lung cancer. The CDR3 DNA reads as TGCGCCAGCAGCGTCGGGGGGAAAACCGGGGAGCTGTTTTTT. It is translated as CASSVGGKTGELFF.